What follows is one TCR beta chain and its context. The source of the sample is a study of blood T cell repertoires in COVID-19. Sequenced by immunoSEQ multiplex PCR; TCRdb stores in-frame clones only, minus some. Of about 140,000 clones listed, around 78% are singletons. The CDR3 totals 17 residues. In germline, CDR1 is MDHEN, CDR2 SYDVKM. V lost 4 bases to trimming and J lost 0 bases, with 16 bases between them. Sequenced material: peripheral blood. The origin of this receptor is a woman in her sixties with acute or convalescent COVID-19. J is TRBJ2-1 and V is TRBV28; D gene ambiguous. CDR3 sequence (DNA): TGTGCCAGCAGTTCCCCGGAGTCTAGGAGCTCCTACAATGAGCAGTTCTTC. The encoded protein is CASSSPESRSSYNEQFF.